This TCR beta chain was recorded in a study of identical twins. This clonotype has just a few counts. Each CDR3 protein is one row after TCRdb ran MiXCR on the 5' RACE reads. The profile shows roughly 290,000 distinct CDR3 sequences, 8.5% to 9.5% of them singletons. Germline CDR1 reads SEHNR; CDR2 reads FQNEAQ (reference sequence). This CDR3 is 17 amino acids long. V lost 2 bases and J lost 5, with 21 bases in between. These same data were also listed under a study on yellow fever vaccine responses in identical twins.

The material sequenced was CD8+ T cells sorted from blood. The clonotype comes from a woman younger than 30 in good health. The V gene is TRBV7-9, the J gene TRBJ1-2; weak D call: TRBD1 (5 bases). CDR3 loop: CASSLLGQGTFWYGYTF. The CDR3 DNA follows: TGTGCCAGCAGCTTACTTGGCCAAGGGACCTTTTGGTATGGCTACACCTTC. Full variable domain (outside the CDR3, taken from reference TRBV7-9 and TRBJ1-2): DTGVSQNPRHKITKRGQNVTFRCDPISEHNRLYWYRQTLGQGPEFLTYFQNEAQLEKSRLLSDRFSAERPKGSFSTLEIQRTEQGDSAMYLCASSLLGQGTFWYGYTFGSGTRLTVV.